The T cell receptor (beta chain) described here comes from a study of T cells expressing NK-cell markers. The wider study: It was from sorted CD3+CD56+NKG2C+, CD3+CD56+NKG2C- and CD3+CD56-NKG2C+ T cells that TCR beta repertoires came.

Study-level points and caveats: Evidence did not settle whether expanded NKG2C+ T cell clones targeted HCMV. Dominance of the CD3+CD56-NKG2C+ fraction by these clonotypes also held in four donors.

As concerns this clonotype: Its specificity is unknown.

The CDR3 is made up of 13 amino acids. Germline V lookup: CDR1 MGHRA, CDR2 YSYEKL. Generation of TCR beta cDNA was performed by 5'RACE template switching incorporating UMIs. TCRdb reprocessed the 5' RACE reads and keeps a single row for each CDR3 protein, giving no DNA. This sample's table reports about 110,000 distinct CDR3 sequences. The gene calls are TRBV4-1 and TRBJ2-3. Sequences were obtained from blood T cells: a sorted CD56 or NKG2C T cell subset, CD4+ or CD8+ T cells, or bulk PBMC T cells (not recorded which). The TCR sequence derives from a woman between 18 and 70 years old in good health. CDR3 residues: CASSQDGTDTQYF.